The 5 T cell receptor beta chains reported below all come from one sample, sequenced in a study of shared clonotypes between healthy human individuals (dated by TCRdb to 2018 to 2021). The method behind the library was the immunoSEQ multiplex PCR assay. In TCRdb, the immuneACCESS table is reduced to in-frame sequences with V and J assigned. These tables do not hold every clone; where another copy was compared, an unresolved V gene accounts for under half, and the others remain unexplained. The sample table records some 1,100,000 clones; about 84% of these occur just once. Approximately 0.56% of the sample is taken by the ten largest. The sequencing sample was made of memory CD4+ T cells from PBMCs. The cell subset or site label, as the study defines it: CD45RA-negative fraction. These receptors were obtained from a man between 18 and 35 years old in good health. Some clones in this sample may be carry-over from other donors' samples.

The J gene is TRBJ2-1, the V gene TRBV4-1; 11 bases match TRBD2. The CDR3 runs 16 residues. J lost 3 bases, V lost 6 bases, and 7 bases had no gene match. Germline V CDR1 and CDR2: MGHRA, YSYEKL. As DNA, the CDR3 is TGCGCCAGCAGACAGCCCGGGACTAGCGGCTACAATGAGCAGTTCTTC. It translates to CASRQPGTSGYNEQFF.

The rearrangement uses TRBV19 and TRBJ1-2; D remains ambiguous. V shed 2 bases and J shed 4 bases, with 14 bases lying between them. The CDR3 totals 15 residues. Germline lookup yields CDR1 LNHDA and CDR2 SQIVND (reference sequence). The CDR3 DNA reads TGTGCCAGTAGTATATTCTCCAGGCCCCCCTATGGCTACACCTTC. Translating gives CASSIFSRPPYGYTF.

This chain uses TRBV28 with TRBJ2-7; D unresolved. The V gene lost 7 bases and the J gene lost 0 bases, with 10 bases spanning the gap. CDR3 length: 13 amino acids. Germline lookup yields CDR1 MDHEN and CDR2 SYDVKM. CDR3 region: CASNPPTSYEQYF. CDR3 sequence (DNA): TGTGCCAGCAACCCGCCTACCTCCTACGAGCAGTACTTC.

The V and J genes are TRBV19 and TRBJ2-2; D may be TRBD2 (6 bases). Trimming pared 6 bases from V and 2 bases from J, leaving 13 bases between. Germline assignment: CDR1 LNHDA and CDR2 SQIVND (reference sequence). The CDR3 extends over 15 amino acids. The CDR3 protein is CASRIGTFNTGELFF. The CDR3 DNA sequence: TGTGCCAGTAGAATTGGGACTTTTAACACCGGGGAGCTGTTTTTT. Together with reference TRBV19 and TRBJ2-2, the CDR3 gives the full variable domain: DGGITQSPKYLFRKEGQNVTLSCEQNLNHDAMYWYRQDPGQGLRLIYYSQIVNDFQKGDIAEGYSVSREKKESFPLTVTSAQKNPTAFYLCASRIGTFNTGELFFGEGSRLTVL.

The chain is built from TRBV7-3 and TRBJ2-5, with 7 bases fitting TRBD1. Germline V lookup: CDR1 SGHTA, CDR2 FQGTGA. The CDR3 runs to 13 residues. J lost 2 bases, V lost 3 bases, and 0 bases had no gene match. CDR3 amino acids: CASSFRGQETQYF. The CDR3 DNA is TGTGCCAGCAGCTTCAGGGGGCAAGAGACCCAGTACTTC. The full variable domain, its missing parts supplied by reference TRBV7-3 and TRBJ2-5, is GAGVSQTPSNKVTEKGKYVELRCDPISGHTALYWYRQSLGQGPEFLIYFQGTGAADDSGLPNDRFFAVRPEGSVSTLKIQRTERGDSAVYLCASSFRGQETQYFGPGTRLLVL.